The rows below give T cell receptor beta chains drawn from one sample of a study of cytomegalovirus exposure and HLA in healthy donors. Profiled with immunoSEQ multiplex PCR; TCRdb holds only in-frame clones, not every one. The profile shows some 69,000 clones, approximately 96% of them singletons. Sequencing was carried out using PBMCs. These receptors were obtained from a man aged 18 to 30 in good health and CMV-seronegative. Each CDR3 is given with its conserved first and last residue. D genes are given only for firm matches. The size entry is marked missing in some rows and otherwise reads once, few, many or a size class.

V gene,D gene,J gene,clone size,CDR3 DNA,CDR3 protein
TRBV27,-,TRBJ1-1,-,TGTGCCAGCACGGGTACAGGGTTTACTGAAGCTTTCTTT,CASTGTGFTEAFF
TRBV6-5,TRBD2,TRBJ2-7,-,TGTGCCGTAGGGGAGGGCCAGGCGGGACAGTACTTC,CAVGEGQAGQYF
TRBV25-1,-,TRBJ1-5,-,TGTGCCAGCAGTGTCGGTAGCAATCAGCCCCAGCATTTT,CASSVGSNQPQHF
TRBV5-1,-,TRBJ1-1,-,TGCGCCAGCAGCCCGGACAGACCTGGATTTGAAGCTTTCTTT,CASSPDRPGFEAFF
TRBV5-4,TRBD1,TRBJ2-5,-,TGTGCCAGCAGCCCCGGGACAGGACCACTCACGGGGCAAGAGACCCAGTACTTC,CASSPGTGPLTGQETQYF
TRBV29-1,TRBD1,TRBJ1-1,-,TGCAGCGTCGTCGATCTTACAGGGGTTCGCACTGAAGCTTTCTTT,CSVVDLTGVRTEAFF
TRBV9,-,TRBJ2-7,-,TGTGCCAGCAGCGTAGAACCGGGTGCCTACGAGCAGTACTTC,CASSVEPGAYEQYF
TRBV28,TRBD1,TRBJ2-2,once,TGTGCCAGCAGTTGGGACAGGGGCGCCGGGGAGCTGTTTTTT,CASSWDRGAGELFF
TRBV7-6,-,TRBJ2-1,once,TGTGCCAGCAGCTTAGCTGGGGAGGAATACAATGAGCAGTTCTTC,CASSLAGEEYNEQFF
TRBV6-5,-,TRBJ2-2,-,TGTGCCAGCAGTGAACAGCCAACCGGGGAGCTGTTTTTT,CASSEQPTGELFF
TRBV19,TRBD1,TRBJ1-5,-,TGTGCCAGTAGAGCTGACAGGGGAAATCAGCCCCAGCATTTT,CASRADRGNQPQHF
TRBV5-1,TRBD1,TRBJ2-3,-,TGCGCCAGCAGCTTGGGGACAGGTACCACTAATACGCAGTATTTT,CASSLGTGTTNTQYF
TRBV30,TRBD2,TRBJ2-7,-,TGTGCCCTTATAGCGGGAGGCCCATCCTACGAGCAGTACTTC,CALIAGGPSYEQYF
TRBV7-8,TRBD1,TRBJ2-3,-,TGTGCCAGCAGCACACAGGGGGCAGATACGCAGTATTTT,CASSTQGADTQYF
TRBV6-5,-,TRBJ1-3,-,TGTGCCAGCAGTGTCGGGTACTCTGGAAACACCATATATTTT,CASSVGYSGNTIYF
TRBV10-1,-,TRBJ1-4,-,TGCGCCAGCAGTGACGGAGGGGTGGATGAAAAACTGTTTTTT,CASSDGGVDEKLFF
TRBV28,TRBD1,TRBJ1-2,once,TGTGCCAGCAGTTCCCCCGAGGGGACAGGGGGAAGGGGAGGCTACACCTTC,CASSSPEGTGGRGGYTF
TRBV5-4,TRBD2,TRBJ2-3,-,TGTGCCAGCAGCTCTACAACCAGCGGGAGCGGAGGAGATACGCAGTATTTT,CASSSTTSGSGGDTQYF
TRBV6-6,-,TRBJ2-5,once,TGTGCCAGCAGTTACGAGGGAGTTGAGACCCAGTACTTC,CASSYEGVETQYF
TRBV6-5,TRBD1,TRBJ1-1,-,TGTGCCAGCAGTCGGACAGGGCTACGGGTTGAAGCTTTCTTT,CASSRTGLRVEAFF
TRBV6-5,-,TRBJ2-5,-,TGTGCCAGCAGTCGGGACTCCCAAGAGACCCAGTACTTC,CASSRDSQETQYF
TRBV9,TRBD2,TRBJ2-3,-,TGTGCCAGCAGCCCCCACCTAGCGGGAGGACCAGATACGCAGTATTTT,CASSPHLAGGPDTQYF
TRBV7-8,TRBD2,TRBJ2-1,-,TGTGCCAGCAGCTTAGGGCCGGGACTAGTTATTAGTGAGCAGTTCTTC,CASSLGPGLVISEQFF
TRBV2,TRBD1,TRBJ1-1,-,TGTGCCAGCAGAAGGCTAACAGGGGACACTGAAGCTTTCTTT,CASRRLTGDTEAFF
TRBV4-1,TRBD2,TRBJ2-3,once,TGCGCCAGCAGCCAATGGGCTAGCGGGAGGTTAGATAGCACAGATACGCAGTATTTT,CASSQWASGRLDSTDTQYF
TRBV2,-,TRBJ2-1,once,TGTGCCAGCAGCCAAAACAATGAGCAGTTCTTC,CASSQNNEQFF
TRBV11-3,TRBD2,TRBJ2-5,-,TGTGCCAGCAGCCCAACCGGGACTAGCGGCGGGGCCCAGTACTTC,CASSPTGTSGGAQYF
TRBV2,TRBD1,TRBJ1-2,-,TGTGCCAGATATCGAGTCACCGGGACAGGGTGGATTGATGGCTACACCTTC,CARYRVTGTGWIDGYTF
TRBV11-2,-,TRBJ2-7,-,TGTGCCAGCAGCCAAGGAGACTACGAGCAGTACTTC,CASSQGDYEQYF
TRBV6-1,-,TRBJ1-2,-,TGTGCCAGCAGTGAAGTTCAACGAGCTAACTATGGCTACACCTTC,CASSEVQRANYGYTF
TRBV11-2,-,TRBJ2-1,-,TGTGCCAGCAGCTTAGAAAGGAGGAATGAGCAGTTCTTC,CASSLERRNEQFF
TRBV6-5,TRBD2,TRBJ2-7,-,TGTGCCAGCAGTTACTCGATGGCGGGAGTAAATGAGCAGTACTTC,CASSYSMAGVNEQYF
TRBV27,-,TRBJ1-3,-,TGTGCCAGCACCAGCTCTGGAAACACCATATATTTT,CASTSSGNTIYF
TRBV7-8,-,TRBJ1-2,-,TGTGCCAGCAGCTTGGAAGGGGGATCGAGCGGCTACACCTTC,CASSLEGGSSGYTF
TRBV4-1,-,TRBJ2-1,-,TGCGCCAGCAGCCAAGCTCCGGGGGGCGAATACAATGAGCAGTTCTTC,CASSQAPGGEYNEQFF
TRBV28,TRBD2,TRBJ2-5,-,TGTGCCAGCAGTCCTCTAGCGGGGGGATCCAAAGAGACCCAGTACTTC,CASSPLAGGSKETQYF
TRBV2,TRBD1,TRBJ1-3,-,TGTGCCAGCAGTGAGGGGACAGCTTCTGGAAACACCATATATTTT,CASSEGTASGNTIYF
TRBV19,-,TRBJ1-4,-,TGTGCCAGTAGTATGACAGCAACTAATGAAAAACTGTTTTTT,CASSMTATNEKLFF
TRBV6-1,TRBD1,TRBJ1-2,-,TGTGCCAGCAGTGAAGAGGGGGCGGGGTTCGGACAAGGCTACACCTTC,CASSEEGAGFGQGYTF
TRBV11-2,-,TRBJ1-1,-,TGTGCCAGCAGCCTTATGGGGGCGAACACTGAAGCTTTCTTT,CASSLMGANTEAFF
TRBV15,-,TRBJ2-3,-,TGTGCCACCAGATCTAGCACAGATACGCAGTATTTT,CATRSSTDTQYF
TRBV7-9,TRBD1,TRBJ1-1,once,TGTGCCAGCACCAGACAGGGATCGGTGAACACTGAAGCTTTCTTT,CASTRQGSVNTEAFF
TRBV19,TRBD1,TRBJ2-7,-,TGTGCCAGTAGTAGATCGGGACAGGGGGCCTCCTACGAGCAGTACTTC,CASSRSGQGASYEQYF
TRBV28,TRBD2,TRBJ2-1,once,TGTGCCAGCAGTCCCGGATGGCGGGAGGGCCACCCCTACAATGAGCAGTTCTTC,CASSPGWREGHPYNEQFF
TRBV19,-,TRBJ1-2,once,TGTGCCAGTAGTATGGGAGCAGTTGAGGCTAACTATGGCTACACCTTC,CASSMGAVEANYGYTF
TRBV19,TRBD1,TRBJ2-3,-,TGTGCCAGTAGGGGACAGGGCACAGATACGCAGTATTTT,CASRGQGTDTQYF
TRBV11-3,-,TRBJ2-5,-,TGTGCCAGCAGCTTGGGGTTCAGGAGACAGGAGACCCAGTACTTC,CASSLGFRRQETQYF
TRBV10-1,TRBD2,TRBJ2-3,-,TGCGCCAGCAGCGCCGCCCTAGCGGGAAGCACAGATACGCAGTATTTT,CASSAALAGSTDTQYF
TRBV19,-,TRBJ1-4,once,TGTGCCAGTAAACCGGGACACCGGAATGAAAAACTGTTTTTT,CASKPGHRNEKLFF
TRBV7-9,TRBD1,TRBJ2-7,-,TGTGCCAGCAGCCCTACGGGACAGTTCTACGAGCAGTACTTC,CASSPTGQFYEQYF
TRBV6-5,TRBD1,TRBJ2-7,once,TGTGCCAGCAGCAATACAGGGGGGCTCTACGAGCAGTACTTC,CASSNTGGLYEQYF
TRBV4-2,TRBD1,TRBJ2-7,-,TGTGCCAGCAGCCCGACAGGGAGCTACGAGCAGTACTTC,CASSPTGSYEQYF
TRBV10-3,-,TRBJ1-1,-,TGTGCCATCAGTGGGGTTATAGGAGCTGAAGCTTTCTTT,CAISGVIGAEAFF
TRBV5-6,-,TRBJ1-1,-,TGTGCCAGCAGCGGACTACCGAACACTGAAGCTTTCTTT,CASSGLPNTEAFF